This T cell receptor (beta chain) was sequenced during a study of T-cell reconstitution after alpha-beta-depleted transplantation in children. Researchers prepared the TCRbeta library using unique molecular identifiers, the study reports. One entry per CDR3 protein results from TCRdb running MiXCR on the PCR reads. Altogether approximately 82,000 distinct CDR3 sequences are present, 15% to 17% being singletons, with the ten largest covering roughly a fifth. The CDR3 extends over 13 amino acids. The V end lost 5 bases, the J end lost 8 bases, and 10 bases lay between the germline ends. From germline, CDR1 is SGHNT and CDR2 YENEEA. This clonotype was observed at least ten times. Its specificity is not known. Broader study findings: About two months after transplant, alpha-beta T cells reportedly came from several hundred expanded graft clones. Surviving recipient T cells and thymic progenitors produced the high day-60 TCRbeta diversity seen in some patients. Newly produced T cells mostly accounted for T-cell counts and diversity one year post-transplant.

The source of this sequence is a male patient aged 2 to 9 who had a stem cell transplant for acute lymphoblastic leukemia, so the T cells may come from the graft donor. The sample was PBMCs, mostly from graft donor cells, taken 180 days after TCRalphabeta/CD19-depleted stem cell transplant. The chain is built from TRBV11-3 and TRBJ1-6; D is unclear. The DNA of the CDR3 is TGTGCCAGCAGCCTAGGCGTGGATTCACCCCTCCACTTT. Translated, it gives CASSLGVDSPLHF.